This T cell receptor (beta chain) was identified in a study of T cells in Graves' hyperthyroidism and ophthalmopathy. Background on the study: Peripheral blood was obtained at initial diagnosis, preceding any treatment. Points from the study as a whole: Appearing also in blood were most of the thyroid clonotypes expanded above 0.001.

CDR1 is MNHEY and CDR2 is SVGEGT in the germline V gene. Trimming took 2 bases from V and 0 from J, leaving 11 bases between them. The CDR3 has 15 residues. TCR beta CDR3 regions were amplified from RNA transcripts. An initial round of RT-PCR targeting the TCR CDR3 relied on the HTBI primer set. TCRdb independently ran MiXCR on the multiplex PCR reads; one entry per CDR3 protein. Here the sample spans around 440,000 distinct CDR3 sequences, about a sixth being singletons. This clonotype was detected many times. The antigen is undetermined. Diagnosis relied on clinical symptoms, serum thyroxine and TRAb, thyroid ultrasound and orbital computed tomography. PBMCs were sourced from approximately 9 ml fresh peripheral blood.

V gene TRBV6-2 or TRBV6-3 combines with J gene TRBJ2-7; D remains ambiguous. This clonotype was obtained from a woman under 30 with Graves' hyperthyroidism. The sample was blood. DNA of the CDR3: TGTGCCAGCAGTTACCCCGACGGAAGCTCCTACGAGCAGTACTTC. Protein sequence: CASSYPDGSSYEQYF.